This TCR beta chain was recovered during a study of T cells in Graves' hyperthyroidism and ophthalmopathy. Study-level points and caveats: Most thyroid clonotypes that were expanded above 0.001 also turned up in blood.

From RNA transcripts, TCR beta CDR3 regions were amplified. Researchers ran a first-round RT-PCR on the TCR CDR3 using the HTBI primer set. From the multiplex PCR reads, TCRdb called clonotypes with MiXCR, one entry per CDR3 protein. The sample carries roughly 510,000 distinct CDR3 sequences, around 43% recorded once. Researchers barred patients who had uncontrolled infection, other autoimmune disease, pregnancy or lactation. Germline V gene lookup returns CDR1 SQVTM and CDR2 ANQGSEA. The CDR3 has 13 residues. With 4 bases removed from V and 3 bases from J, the gap between germline ends came to 10 bases. This clonotype occurred a few times. Its specificity is not known.

The sequencing sample was made of peripheral blood or thyroid tissue (not recorded which). The gene calls are TRBV29-1 and TRBJ1-3; no clear D. The sequence derives from an adult woman with Graves' disease, either hyperthyroidism or ophthalmopathy (not recorded which). The CDR3 DNA follows: TGCAGCGTTGTAGCGGGCTATGGAAACACCATATATTTT. It translates to CSVVAGYGNTIYF.